These 22 T cell receptor beta chains were all obtained from the same sample, sequenced in a study of metastatic and nonmetastatic thyroid tumors. Nobody among the patients had been given any treatment before thyroid surgery. Using MiXCR, TCRdb re-called clones from the PCR reads. The sample consists of 40,000 to 45,000 clones, about 3.2% of them appearing once. The sequencing input was blood. Source of these receptors: a female donor with papillary thyroid cancer or a benign thyroid nodule (not recorded which). Some clones in this sample may be carry-over from other donors' samples.

The V and J genes are TRBV28 and TRBJ2-7, with D possibly TRBD2 on 5 matching bases. Germline V lookup: CDR1 MDHEN, CDR2 SYDVKM. This CDR3 spans 14 amino acids. V lost 3 bases and J 1 base, leaving 10 bases between the germline ends. CDR3 sequence reads: CASSFGRDSYEQYF. The CDR3 region has the DNA TGTGCCAGCAGTTTCGGCCGGGATTCCTACGAGCAGTACTTC. Combining the CDR3 with reference TRBV28 and TRBJ2-7 gives the whole variable domain DVKVTQSSRYLVKRTGEKVFLECVQDMDHENMFWYRQDPGLGLRLIYFSYDVKMKEKGDIPEGYSVSREKKERFSLILESASTNQTSMYLCASSFGRDSYEQYFGPGTRLTVT.

This clone showed up many times. At the DNA level, this CDR3 is encoded by other sequences in the same sample as well. The chain has TRBV5-5 and TRBJ2-7; D ambiguous. The V end was cut by 4 bases, the J end by 7 bases, with 18 bases between. Germline CDR1 SGHKS, CDR2 YYEKEE (reference sequence). The CDR3 is made up of 14 amino acids. CDR3 loop: CASSNSGQLAEQYF. The CDR3 coding sequence is TGTGCCAGCAGCAACTCCGGCCAGTTGGCAGAGCAGTACTTC.

This clone was seen at least ten times. The CDR3 region has the DNA TGCGCCAGCAGCTTGGGGGGACTCGTCCGGGGGTTAAATGAGCAGTTCTTC. Translation: CASSLGGLVRGLNEQFF. The chain links TRBV5-1 to TRBJ2-1; maybe TRBD2 (6 bases). The CDR3 extends over 17 amino acids. Germline CDR1 SGHRS, CDR2 YFSETQ. The V end was cut by 0 bases, the J end by 7 bases, with 20 bases between.

This clone was picked up many times. The chain is built from TRBV30 and TRBJ1-4; D not resolved. Trimming removed 3 bases from V and 9 bases from J, with 20 bases in between. The CDR3 sequence is 15 residues long. CDR1 and CDR2 from the germline V gene are GTSNPN and SVGIG (reference sequence). The CDR3 spells CAWRPWGSGAQKLFF. The CDR3 DNA is TGTGCCTGGAGGCCGTGGGGTTCGGGAGCGCAAAAACTGTTTTTT.

In DNA form, the CDR3 reads TGTGCCAGCAGCTACTCGAACTATGGCTACACCTTC. Encoded protein: CASSYSNYGYTF. The chain has TRBV12-3 or TRBV12-4 and TRBJ1-2; unclear D gene. The CDR3 totals 12 residues. Trimming removed 6 bases from V and 2 bases from J, with 7 bases in between.

This clone was seen only a few times. This chain connects TRBV3-1 to TRBJ2-6; the D is unclear. The germline V gene encodes CDR1 LGHDT and CDR2 YNNKEL (reference sequence). The CDR3 length is 16 residues. Trimming shortened V by 0 bases and J by 0 bases, and 6 bases separated the two germline ends. The CDR3 DNA reads TGTGCCAGCAGCCAAGAGGGGAACTCTGGGGCCAACGTCCTGACTTTC. Translating gives CASSQEGNSGANVLTF.

This clone was recorded at least ten times. The chain combines TRBV27 with TRBJ1-5; D gene unclear. In germline, CDR1 is MNHEY, CDR2 SMNVEV (reference sequence). The ends were cut back, 3 bases at V and 0 bases at J, with 9 bases in the middle. This CDR3 has 15 residues. The DNA of the CDR3 is TGTGCCAGCAGTTTCCAGGCTCATAGCAATCAGCCCCAGCATTTT. Encoded protein: CASSFQAHSNQPQHF.

In its sample, this clone was seen a few times. The rearrangement uses TRBV9 and TRBJ2-5; D is ambiguous. The V end was cut by 0 bases, the J end by 8 bases, with 17 bases between. The CDR3 runs 15 residues. Germline lookup yields CDR1 SGDLS and CDR2 YYNGEE. CDR3 sequence: CASSVDGQSTDTQYF. The CDR3 DNA reads TGTGCCAGCAGCGTAGACGGGCAAAGCACAGATACCCAGTACTTC.

This clone was detected many times. The gene calls are TRBV28 and TRBJ1-2; D remains unclear. The CDR3 sequence is 11 residues long. CDR1 and CDR2 from the germline V gene are MDHEN and SYDVKM. The germline V and J ends were trimmed by 6 bases and 1 base, with 3 bases remaining between them. CDR3 in DNA: TGTGCCAGCAGGATTAACTATGGCTACACCTTC. Translation gives CASRINYGYTF.

This clone was detected many times. The chain couples TRBV6-4 to TRBJ1-1; a weak D match, TRBD1 (5 bases). Looked up from germline, CDR1 is MRHNA and CDR2 is SNTAGT. Trimming stripped 6 bases from V and 0 bases from J, with 8 bases between. This CDR3 contains 13 residues. CDR3 in DNA: TGTGCCAGCAGCAGGGACCTGAACACTGAAGCTTTCTTT. Translated, it gives CASSRDLNTEAFF.

This clone was seen many times. The chain is built from TRBV5-6 and TRBJ2-1, with 9 bases fitting TRBD2. The CDR3 covers 16 residues. J gave up 8 bases and V 0 bases, and 9 bases lay outside the gene matches. CDR1 SGHDT and CDR2 YYEEEE come from the germline V gene. The CDR3 sequence: CASSLVRASGVDEQFF. The CDR3 DNA is TGTGCCAGCAGCTTGGTTCGGGCTAGCGGGGTAGATGAGCAGTTCTTC.

This clone was seen many times. CDR3 sequence (DNA): TGTGCTAGTGGTTTGACAGGGGCGAACACCGGGGAGCTGTTTTTT. Translation: CASGLTGANTGELFF. This chain joins TRBV12-5 and TRBJ2-2; 7 nucleotides align to TRBD1. V lost 2 bases to trimming and J lost 0 bases; unmatched junction nucleotides: 0. This CDR3 is built from 15 residues. Germline values: CDR1 LGHNT, CDR2 FRNRAP.

The genes are TRBV12-3 or TRBV12-4 and TRBJ2-2, with D uncertain. Between the trimmed V and J ends, which lost 5 bases and 6 bases, there was a span of 7 bases. The CDR3 sequence is 12 residues long. DNA of the CDR3: TGTGCCAGCAGTCCCGTGTCCGGGGAGCTGTTTTTT. Translation gives CASSPVSGELFF.

This rearrangement joins TRBV28 to TRBJ1-2; unclear D gene. Trimming took 4 bases from V and 5 from J, leaving 8 bases between them. Germline V CDR1 and CDR2: MDHEN, SYDVKM. CDR3 length: 12 residues. The CDR3: CASSSPTYGYTF. As DNA, the CDR3 is TGTGCCAGCAGTTCCCCGACTTATGGCTACACCTTC.

This clone appeared many times. J is TRBJ1-3 and V is TRBV28; no firm D call. This CDR3 region has 16 residues. The germline V gene has CDR1 MDHEN and CDR2 SYDVKM. Trimming removed 3 bases from V and 0 bases from J, with 12 bases in between. This CDR3 is CASSLLGMSSGNTIYF. The CDR3 nucleotides read TGTGCCAGCAGTTTGCTCGGGATGAGCTCTGGAAACACCATATATTTT.

This clone was counted at least ten times. The V call is TRBV12-3 or TRBV12-4, the J call TRBJ1-1; possible D gene TRBD1, 6 bases. The CDR3 has 15 residues. Trimming removed 3 bases at V and 0 bases at J, with 11 bases between. CDR3 sequence: CASSLGGRMNTEAFF. CDR3 nucleotides: TGTGCCAGCAGTTTGGGGGGGCGCATGAACACTGAAGCTTTCTTT.

This clone was detected many times. CDR3 protein: CASSSPASEYNEQFF. For the CDR3, the DNA is TGTGCCAGCAGCTCCCCGGCTAGCGAATACAATGAGCAGTTCTTC. The chain has TRBV11-3 and TRBJ2-1; possibly TRBD2 for D (6 bases). This CDR3 comprises 15 residues. V shed 4 bases and J shed 4 bases, with 14 bases lying between them. Germline V gene data show CDR1 as SGHNT and CDR2 as YENEEA.

This clone was observed at least ten times. The genes are TRBV7-8 and TRBJ1-3; weak D call: TRBD1 (6 bases). Per germline, CDR1 SGHVS and CDR2 FQNEAQ. Trimming left V 3 bases short and J 2 bases short, with 14 bases between. The CDR3 consists of 16 residues. The CDR3 protein is CASSFGSPGAGNTIYF. CDR3 nucleotides: TGTGCCAGCAGCTTCGGCTCCCCAGGGGCTGGAAACACCATATATTTT.

This clone was observed at least ten times. CDR3 loop: CSAGRGNTEAFF. CDR3 sequence (DNA): TGCAGCGCGGGGCGGGGGAACACTGAAGCTTTCTTT. This rearrangement joins TRBV29-1 to TRBJ1-1, with D perhaps matching TRBD1 (5 bases). The V and J ends lost 7 bases and 1 base respectively, with 10 bases between them. The CDR3 consists of 12 residues. The germline V gene encodes CDR1 SQVTM and CDR2 ANQGSEA. The full variable domain, in which reference TRBV29-1 and TRBJ1-1 provide the parts outside the CDR3, is SAVISQKPSRDICQRGTSLTIQCQVDSQVTMMFWYRQQPGQSLTLIATANQGSEATYESGFVIDKFPISRPNLTFSTLTVSNMSPEDSSIYLCSAGRGNTEAFFGQGTRLTVV.

V and J are TRBV6-1 and TRBJ2-3; D not resolved. V shed 1 base and J shed 6 bases, with 11 bases lying between them. Germline V lookup: CDR1 MNHNS, CDR2 SASEGT. The CDR3 runs to 14 residues. The CDR3 is CASSEGADTDTQYF. Here the CDR3 DNA reads TGTGCCAGCAGTGAAGGGGCAGACACCGATACGCAGTATTTT.

This clone was recorded many times. The chain recombines TRBV7-9 with TRBJ2-3; weak D call: TRBD2 (5 bases). With 5 bases removed from V and 0 bases from J, the gap between germline ends came to 6 bases. The CDR3 spans 13 residues. Germline V lookup: CDR1 SEHNR, CDR2 FQNEAQ (reference sequence). The CDR3 loop is CASSRGSTDTQYF. In nucleotides, the CDR3 is TGTGCCAGCAGCCGGGGTAGCACAGATACGCAGTATTTT.

Ten or more counts support this clone. Other DNA sequences from this sample encode an identical CDR3 as well. V usage is TRBV19 and J usage is TRBJ1-2, with 8 nucleotides matching TRBD1. The CDR3 is 15 amino acids. CDR1 and CDR2 (germline): LNHDA, SQIVND (reference sequence). V trimming: 3 bases; J trimming: 8 bases; junction bases outside the gene matches: 11. CDR3 amino acids: CASSISQGVREGYTF. CDR3 in DNA: TGTGCCAGTAGTATTTCACAGGGGGTCCGGGAGGGCTACACCTTC.